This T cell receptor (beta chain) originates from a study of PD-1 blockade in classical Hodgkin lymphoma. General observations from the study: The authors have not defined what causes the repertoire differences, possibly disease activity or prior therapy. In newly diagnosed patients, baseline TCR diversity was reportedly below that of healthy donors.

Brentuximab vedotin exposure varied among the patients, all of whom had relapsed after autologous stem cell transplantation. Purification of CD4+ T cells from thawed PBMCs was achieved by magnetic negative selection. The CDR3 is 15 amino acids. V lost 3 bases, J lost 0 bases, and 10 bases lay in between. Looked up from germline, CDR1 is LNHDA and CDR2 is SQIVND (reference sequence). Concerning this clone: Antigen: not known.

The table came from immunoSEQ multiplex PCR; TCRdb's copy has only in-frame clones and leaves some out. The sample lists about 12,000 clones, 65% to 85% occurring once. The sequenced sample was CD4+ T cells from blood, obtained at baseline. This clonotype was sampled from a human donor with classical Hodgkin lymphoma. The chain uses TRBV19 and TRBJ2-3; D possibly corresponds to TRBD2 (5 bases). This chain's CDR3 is CASSISVTSTDTQYF. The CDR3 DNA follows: TGTGCCAGTAGTATTAGCGTAACTAGCACAGATACGCAGTATTTT.